This TCR beta chain is drawn from a study of T cell repertoires in cytomegalovirus infection. Study-level background: CMV infection plus the matching HLA type was flagged by public TCR beta signatures. Study-level findings and limits: Summed frequency of shared TCR beta families picked out CMV carriers who also had the relevant HLA. The study found HLA-C-restricted CMV-specific TCR beta clonotypes dominating the ex vivo response.

V gave up 2 bases and J gave up 0 bases, with 10 bases separating them. Per the germline V gene, CDR1 is MNHEY and CDR2 is SVGAGI. The CDR3 covers 15 residues. TCRdb used MiXCR to reprocess the reads, holding one entry per CDR3 protein. The sample has about 740,000 distinct CDR3 sequences, 35% to 45% seen once. This clonotype occurred a few times. Its antigen is undetermined. J is TRBJ1-1 and V is TRBV6-5, with unresolved D. The source is a human donor in good health (CMV status not recorded). Some clones in this sample may be carry-over from other donors' samples. Sequenced input: PBMCs. CDR3 sequence (DNA): TGTGCCAGCAGTTACGGAAACGGAATGAACACTGAAGCTTTCTTT. It codes for CASSYGNGMNTEAFF.